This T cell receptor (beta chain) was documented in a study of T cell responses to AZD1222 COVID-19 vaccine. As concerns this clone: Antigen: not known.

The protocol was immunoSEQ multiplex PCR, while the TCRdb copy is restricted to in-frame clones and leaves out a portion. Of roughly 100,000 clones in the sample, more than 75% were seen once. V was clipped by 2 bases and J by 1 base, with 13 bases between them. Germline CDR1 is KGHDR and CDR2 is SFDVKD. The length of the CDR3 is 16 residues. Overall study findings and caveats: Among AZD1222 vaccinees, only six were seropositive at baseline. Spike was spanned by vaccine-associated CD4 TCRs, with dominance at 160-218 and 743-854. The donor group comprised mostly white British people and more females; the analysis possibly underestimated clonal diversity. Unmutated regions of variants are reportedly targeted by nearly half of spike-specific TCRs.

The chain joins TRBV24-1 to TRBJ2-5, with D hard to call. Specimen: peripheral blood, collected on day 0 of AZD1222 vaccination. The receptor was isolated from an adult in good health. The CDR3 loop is CATSDYRLGSQETQYF. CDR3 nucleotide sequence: TGTGCCACCAGTGATTACCGACTGGGCAGCCAAGAGACCCAGTACTTC.